These T cell receptor beta chains were read from a single sample in a study of post-analysis software for immune sequencing data. TCRdb independently ran MiXCR on the PCR reads; one entry per CDR3 protein. The table records fewer than 900,000 distinct CDR3 sequences, under 60% of them present only once. Specimen: blood. These receptors all come from a girl aged 5-17 years with multiple sclerosis. The CDR3 runs from the conserved cysteine through the conserved F or W. Fields, in order: V gene, clone size, D gene, CDR3 length, J gene, CDR3 protein, CDR3 DNA. The D gene is left open where the match is weak. A row's size may be missing; if present it is once, few, many or a size class.

v_call: TRBV30
clone_size: .
d_call: TRBD2
cdr3_length: 12
j_call: TRBJ2-5
cdr3_aa: CALQRGQETQYF
cdr3_nt: TGTGCCTTACAGCGGGGGCAAGAGACCCAGTACTTC

v_call: TRBV6-5
clone_size: few
d_call: .
cdr3_length: 13
j_call: TRBJ1-5
cdr3_aa: CASSGVSNQPQHF
cdr3_nt: TGTGCCAGTTCAGGGGTTAGCAATCAGCCCCAGCATTTT

v_call: TRBV6-2/TRBV6-3
clone_size: few
d_call: .
cdr3_length: 16
j_call: TRBJ2-7
cdr3_aa: CASSYSPAGSPHEQYF
cdr3_nt: TGTGCCAGCAGTTACTCCCCGGCAGGGTCTCCGCACGAGCAGTACTTC

v_call: TRBV12-3/TRBV12-4
clone_size: few
d_call: TRBD2
cdr3_length: 14
j_call: TRBJ2-3
cdr3_aa: CASSSPTGGDTQYF
cdr3_nt: TGTGCCAGCAGTTCCCCCACGGGAGGGGATACGCAGTATTTT

v_call: TRBV9
clone_size: few
d_call: .
cdr3_length: 17
j_call: TRBJ2-1
cdr3_aa: CASSVDVSRAGNNEQFF
cdr3_nt: TGTGCCAGCAGCGTAGACGTATCTAGGGCGGGGAACAATGAGCAGTTCTTC

v_call: TRBV28
clone_size: .
d_call: .
cdr3_length: 14
j_call: TRBJ2-3
cdr3_aa: CASSFLGNPDTQYF
cdr3_nt: TGTGCCAGCAGTTTCTTAGGCAACCCGGATACGCAGTATTTT

v_call: TRBV12-3/TRBV12-4
clone_size: .
d_call: .
cdr3_length: 14
j_call: TRBJ2-3
cdr3_aa: CASSLAFELHTQYF
cdr3_nt: TGTGCCAGCAGTTTAGCGTTCGAGTTACATACGCAGTATTTT

v_call: TRBV7-6
clone_size: once
d_call: .
cdr3_length: 15
j_call: TRBJ2-7
cdr3_aa: CASSLTAAPTREQYF
cdr3_nt: TGTGCCAGCAGTCTTACAGCCGCCCCAACTAGGGAGCAGTACTTC

v_call: TRBV7-2
clone_size: .
d_call: .
cdr3_length: 15
j_call: TRBJ2-1
cdr3_aa: CASSPWRGSNNEQFF
cdr3_nt: TGTGCCAGCAGCCCATGGAGGGGGAGCAACAATGAGCAGTTCTTC

v_call: TRBV28
clone_size: .
d_call: .
cdr3_length: 14
j_call: TRBJ2-7
cdr3_aa: CASSFQLAPYEQYF
cdr3_nt: TGTGCCAGCAGTTTTCAACTAGCACCCTACGAGCAGTACTTC

v_call: TRBV12-3/TRBV12-4
clone_size: .
d_call: TRBD1
cdr3_length: 17
j_call: TRBJ1-2
cdr3_aa: CASSSSPGTGDGNGYTF
cdr3_nt: TGTGCCAGCAGTTCGTCCCCCGGGACAGGGGATGGAAATGGCTACACCTTC

v_call: TRBV10-3
clone_size: .
d_call: .
cdr3_length: 15
j_call: TRBJ2-1
cdr3_aa: CAISERGGVKQEQFF
cdr3_nt: TGTGCCATCAGTGAGCGGGGCGGGGTGAAACAAGAGCAGTTCTTC

v_call: TRBV7-9
clone_size: few
d_call: TRBD1
cdr3_length: 14
j_call: TRBJ1-2
cdr3_aa: CASSPSGQTHGYTF
cdr3_nt: TGTGCCAGCAGCCCCTCGGGACAGACTCATGGCTACACCTTC

v_call: TRBV7-3
clone_size: .
d_call: .
cdr3_length: 14
j_call: TRBJ2-3
cdr3_aa: CASSLGESTDTQYF
cdr3_nt: TGTGCCAGCAGCTTAGGAGAGAGCACAGATACGCAGTATTTT

v_call: TRBV20-1
clone_size: .
d_call: TRBD2
cdr3_length: 20
j_call: TRBJ2-5
cdr3_aa: CSARDSGLGREISSYNEQYF
cdr3_nt: TGCAGTGCTAGAGATTCCGGCCTGGGGCGGGAGATTTCCTCCTACAATGAGCAGTACTTC

v_call: TRBV29-1
clone_size: few
d_call: .
cdr3_length: 11
j_call: TRBJ1-2
cdr3_aa: CSAQGEYGYTF
cdr3_nt: TGCAGCGCCCAGGGCGAATATGGCTACACCTTC

v_call: TRBV29-1
clone_size: .
d_call: .
cdr3_length: 13
j_call: TRBJ1-1
cdr3_aa: CSVNQNLKGEAFF
cdr3_nt: TGCAGCGTCAATCAAAACCTAAAAGGTGAAGCTTTCTTT

v_call: TRBV7-9
clone_size: .
d_call: .
cdr3_length: 13
j_call: TRBJ1-4
cdr3_aa: CASSSQGAEKLFF
cdr3_nt: TGTGCCAGCAGCTCACAGGGTGCTGAAAAACTGTTTTTT

v_call: TRBV14
clone_size: .
d_call: .
cdr3_length: 16
j_call: TRBJ2-3
cdr3_aa: CASSQVGQLSTDTQYF
cdr3_nt: TGTGCCAGCAGCCAAGTTGGCCAGTTGAGCACAGATACGCAGTATTTT

v_call: TRBV12-3/TRBV12-4
clone_size: few
d_call: TRBD1
cdr3_length: 15
j_call: TRBJ1-2
cdr3_aa: CAGSVPGQGTRGYTF
cdr3_nt: TGTGCCGGCAGTGTGCCGGGACAGGGGACCCGTGGCTACACCTTC

v_call: TRBV12-5
clone_size: .
d_call: .
cdr3_length: 13
j_call: TRBJ2-5
cdr3_aa: CASGTGPQETQYF
cdr3_nt: TGTGCTAGTGGTACCGGACCTCAAGAGACCCAGTACTTC

v_call: TRBV9
clone_size: .
d_call: .
cdr3_length: 15
j_call: TRBJ2-1
cdr3_aa: CASSVATTGADEQFF
cdr3_nt: TGTGCCAGCAGCGTAGCTACGACAGGCGCTGATGAGCAGTTCTTC

v_call: TRBV21-1
clone_size: .
d_call: .
cdr3_length: 14
j_call: TRBJ2-5
cdr3_aa: CASSKVRAEETQYF
cdr3_nt: TGTGCCAGCAGCAAAGTAAGGGCAGAAGAGACCCAGTACTTC

v_call: TRBV30
clone_size: few
d_call: .
cdr3_length: 15
j_call: TRBJ2-7
cdr3_aa: CAWSGERDGSYEQYF
cdr3_nt: TGTGCCTGGTCGGGAGAGAGGGACGGGAGTTACGAGCAGTACTTC

v_call: TRBV29-1
clone_size: .
d_call: .
cdr3_length: 13
j_call: TRBJ1-1
cdr3_aa: CSAIRTANTEAFF
cdr3_nt: TGCAGCGCGATTCGGACAGCGAACACTGAAGCTTTCTTT

v_call: TRBV14
clone_size: .
d_call: .
cdr3_length: 15
j_call: TRBJ2-1
cdr3_aa: CASSQPGVAYNEQFF
cdr3_nt: TGTGCCAGCAGCCAACCAGGGGTGGCCTACAATGAGCAGTTCTTC

v_call: TRBV7-9
clone_size: many
d_call: .
cdr3_length: 13
j_call: TRBJ1-2
cdr3_aa: CASSLGGDYGYTF
cdr3_nt: TGTGCCAGCAGCTTAGGGGGGGACTATGGCTACACCTTC

v_call: TRBV20-1
clone_size: .
d_call: TRBD2
cdr3_length: 15
j_call: TRBJ2-3
cdr3_aa: CSATKRAGVTDTQYF
cdr3_nt: TGCAGTGCTACCAAACGAGCGGGAGTCACAGATACGCAGTATTTT

v_call: TRBV10-3
clone_size: .
d_call: TRBD2
cdr3_length: 17
j_call: TRBJ2-1
cdr3_aa: CAISESGRAGRGDEQFF
cdr3_nt: TGTGCCATCAGTGAGTCGGGACGAGCGGGCCGGGGGGATGAGCAGTTCTTC

v_call: TRBV7-2
clone_size: .
d_call: TRBD2
cdr3_length: 17
j_call: TRBJ2-1
cdr3_aa: CASSLAGLSGSSLEQFF
cdr3_nt: TGTGCCAGCAGCTTAGCCGGGTTAAGCGGGAGTTCCTTGGAGCAGTTCTTC

v_call: TRBV28
clone_size: few
d_call: .
cdr3_length: 14
j_call: TRBJ1-5
cdr3_aa: CASSFRGLVQPQHF
cdr3_nt: TGTGCCAGCAGTTTCCGAGGGCTCGTACAGCCCCAGCATTTT

v_call: TRBV18
clone_size: few
d_call: TRBD2
cdr3_length: 19
j_call: TRBJ2-1
cdr3_aa: CASSQTSGSRRPSYNEQFF
cdr3_nt: TGTGCCAGCTCCCAAACTAGCGGGTCCAGGCGCCCTTCCTACAATGAGCAGTTCTTC

v_call: TRBV12-3/TRBV12-4
clone_size: .
d_call: .
cdr3_length: 17
j_call: TRBJ1-4
cdr3_aa: CASSPPSWDTTNEKLFF
cdr3_nt: TGTGCCAGCAGTCCACCCTCCTGGGACACCACTAATGAAAAACTGTTTTTT

v_call: TRBV7-2
clone_size: .
d_call: .
cdr3_length: 13
j_call: TRBJ2-1
cdr3_aa: CASSLAVAGVQFF
cdr3_nt: TGTGCCAGCAGCTTAGCAGTGGCAGGGGTGCAGTTCTTC

v_call: TRBV6-5
clone_size: .
d_call: TRBD2
cdr3_length: 20
j_call: TRBJ2-6
cdr3_aa: CASSLEPGLAGRSGANVLTF
cdr3_nt: TGTGCCAGCAGTTTGGAGCCCGGACTAGCGGGCCGATCTGGGGCCAACGTCCTGACTTTC